The entry below describes one TCR beta chain. Its target is unknown. This specimen belongs to a study of blood T cells in healthy people across ages. Trimming removed 0 bases from V and 7 bases from J, with 15 bases in between. CDR3 length: 14 residues. CDR1 is DFQATT and CDR2 is SNEGSKA in the germline V gene (reference sequence). General study points: The study could not conclusively compare naive and antigen-experienced cells, given its unsorted PBMCs. In older individuals, TCR beta diversity per million T cells was lower, falling roughly linearly with age.

A J-beta primer mix and a sample-barcoded 5' primer were used in a second PCR of roughly 7 to 12 cycles. TCRdb recomputed calls from the 5' RACE reads with MiXCR, one row per CDR3 protein. The sample holds around 710,000 distinct CDR3 sequences; 43% are singletons and the top ten take 20% to 25%. Donors gave around 10 milliliters of peripheral blood apiece. The gene calls are TRBV20-1 and TRBJ1-2; D unresolved. The sequence was obtained from an older woman in good health. Sequencing was performed on blood. In DNA, the CDR3 is TGCAGTGCTAGAGATCATCTGGGCCAAGGTGGCTACACCTTC. Its translation: CSARDHLGQGGYTF.